Following are 30 T cell receptor beta chains from one sample sequenced in a study of shared clonotypes between healthy human individuals. CD8 cells classed as naive were CD45RO-negative and positively selected for CCR7, excluding terminally differentiated effector memory CD45RA+ cells. The method was immunoSEQ multiplex PCR; TCRdb's version includes in-frame clones alone and lacks a portion of them. The sample includes about 1,900,000 clones, about 95% seen only once; the top ten take 1% to 1.5%. Sample: naive CD8+ T cells sorted from blood. The receptors were sampled from a man between 18 and 29 years old in good health.

The V and J genes are TRBV12-5 and TRBJ1-1; D possibly corresponds to TRBD1 (5 bases). V was cut by 2 bases and J by 6 bases, with 10 bases left in between. This CDR3 spans 13 amino acids. Germline-derived CDR1 and CDR2 are LGHNT and FRNRAP. The CDR3 region is CASGLFGAPEAFF. The CDR3 DNA sequence: TGTGCTAGTGGTTTGTTCGGGGCCCCTGAAGCTTTCTTT.

The V call is TRBV2, the J call TRBJ1-6; no definite D call. Trimming removed 2 bases at V and 12 bases at J, with 17 bases between. This CDR3 has 15 amino acids. Germline loops: CDR1 SNHLY, CDR2 FYNNEI. The DNA of the CDR3 is TGTGCCAGCAGTGAACCACCGGAATGGACTGAACCCCTCCACTTT. Translation gives CASSEPPEWTEPLHF.

CDR3 in amino acids: CASSLVDERETQYF. The CDR3 DNA reads as TGTGCCAGCAGCTTAGTGGACGAGCGGGAGACCCAGTACTTC. The genes are TRBV7-6 and TRBJ2-5, with D maybe TRBD2 (5 bases). Germline lookup yields CDR1 SGHVS and CDR2 FNYEAQ. V was cut by 1 base and J by 5 bases, with 11 bases left in between. The CDR3 runs 14 residues.

For this clone: The same CDR3 also results from other DNA sequences found in this sample. This chain uses TRBV4-1 with TRBJ2-2; D unresolved. Deletions cut 3 bases from V and 5 bases from J, with 4 bases between. The CDR3 is made up of 12 amino acids. Germline loops: CDR1 MGHRA, CDR2 YSYEKL. The CDR3 protein is CASSQVTGELFF. DNA of the CDR3: TGCGCCAGCAGCCAGGTTACCGGGGAGCTGTTTTTT.

The chain uses TRBV6-1 and TRBJ2-7, with unresolved D. The CDR3 contains 13 residues. V shed 2 bases and J shed 4 bases, with 9 bases lying between them. CDR1 MNHNS and CDR2 SASEGT come from the germline V gene. The CDR3 nucleotides are TGTGCCAGCAGTGAATTTATGGGATACGAGCAGTACTTC. It codes for CASSEFMGYEQYF.

The chain carries TRBV9 and TRBJ1-2; D is perhaps TRBD1 (5 bases). CDR1 and CDR2 (germline): SGDLS, YYNGEE. CDR3 length equals 13 residues. Between the trimmed V and J ends, which lost 4 bases and 6 bases, there was a span of 13 bases. The CDR3 nucleotides are TGTGCCAGCAGCCGGAGGGACCTAGATGGCTACACCTTC. This encodes CASSRRDLDGYTF.

With respect to this clone: This CDR3 is also generated by other DNA sequences in the sample. This chain connects TRBV19 to TRBJ2-7; D possibly corresponds to TRBD1 (5 bases). Germline lookup yields CDR1 LNHDA and CDR2 SQIVND (reference sequence). The V and J ends lost 3 bases and 1 base respectively, with 10 bases between them. The CDR3 has 14 residues. The CDR3 bases are TGTGCCAGTAGTATGGGAACAGGTTCCTACGAGCAGTACTTC. The encoded protein is CASSMGTGSYEQYF.

The chain recombines TRBV6-5 with TRBJ2-2; D remains unclear. The CDR3 is made up of 15 amino acids. Germline lookup yields CDR1 MNHEY and CDR2 SVGAGI. Trimming left V 2 bases short and J 4 bases short, with 11 bases between. The DNA of the CDR3 is TGTGCCAGCAGTTACGATCCGTACAGCACCGGGGAGCTGTTTTTT. This codes for CASSYDPYSTGELFF.

The chain joins TRBV27 to TRBJ1-6; D unclear. This CDR3 contains 14 residues. Germline CDR1 reads MNHEY; CDR2 reads SMNVEV (reference sequence). The V and J ends lost 6 bases and 0 bases respectively, with 6 bases between them. CDR3 bases: TGTGCCAGCAGAGCGGGCTCCTATAATTCACCCCTCCACTTT. Its protein product is CASRAGSYNSPLHF.

The V and J genes are TRBV16 and TRBJ2-7; TRBD1 matches 9 bases. Germline CDR1 KGHSY, CDR2 FQNENV. V lost 4 bases and J lost 6; bases outside the gene matches: 4. The length of the CDR3 is 13 residues. Here the CDR3 reads CASSRGQGIEQYF. The DNA for the CDR3 is TGTGCCAGCAGCCGGGGACAGGGTATCGAGCAGTACTTC.

This clone is a singleton in its sample. This chain uses TRBV27 with TRBJ1-6, with 9 positions matching TRBD1. CDR3 length: 21 amino acids. Germline V CDR1 and CDR2: MNHEY, SMNVEV (reference sequence). Trimming took 2 bases from V and 4 from J; bases not matched to a gene: 18. The CDR3 nucleotides read TGTGCCAGCAGTTTACCCAACGAGGGGAATGGGGACAGGGAGTATAATTCACCCCTCCACTTT. Its translation is CASSLPNEGNGDREYNSPLHF.

V is TRBV7-9 and J is TRBJ2-7, with TRBD1 as a possible D gene (6 bases). Trimming stripped 3 bases from V and 0 bases from J, with 9 bases between. CDR1 is SEHNR and CDR2 is FQNEAQ in the germline V gene (reference sequence). CDR3 length equals 14 residues. CDR3: CASSFQGSSYEQYF. The CDR3 nucleotides read TGTGCCAGCAGCTTCCAGGGGTCCTCCTACGAGCAGTACTTC.

V is TRBV11-2 and J is TRBJ2-5; no reliable D call. The CDR3 extends over 18 amino acids. V was pared by 1 base and J by 5 bases, with 23 bases between. CDR1 SGHAT and CDR2 FQNNGV come from the germline V gene. The CDR3: CASSLGAMGLGGGETQYF. CDR3 DNA sequence: TGTGCCAGCAGCTTAGGCGCAATGGGCCTAGGCGGTGGGGAGACCCAGTACTTC.

The chain links TRBV7-9 to TRBJ2-2, with D unclear. CDR3 length: 14 amino acids. The germline CDR1 and CDR2 sequences are SEHNR and FQNEAQ (reference sequence). The ends were cut back, 1 base at V and 3 bases at J, with 6 bases in the middle. The CDR3 sequence: CASSLEADTGELFF. In nucleotides, the CDR3 is TGTGCCAGCAGCTTAGAGGCAGACACCGGGGAGCTGTTTTTT.

There are a few counts of this clone. The chain employs TRBV19 and TRBJ2-1; D is perhaps TRBD1 (6 bases). Looked up from germline, CDR1 is LNHDA and CDR2 is SQIVND (reference sequence). This CDR3 is 15 amino acids long. The germline V and J ends were trimmed by 8 bases and 7 bases, with 21 bases remaining between them. The CDR3 DNA reads as TGTGCCAGTCAACAGGCCCCAGGGGCGTTGAATGAGCAGTTCTTC. The encoded protein is CASQQAPGALNEQFF.

The chain has TRBV19 and TRBJ1-5, with D uncertain. The V gene lost 7 bases and the J gene lost 6 bases, with 13 bases spanning the gap. The CDR3 runs to 13 residues. The germline V gene has CDR1 LNHDA and CDR2 SQIVND (reference sequence). CDR3 in amino acids: CASNWGLGQPQHF. CDR3 coding DNA: TGTGCCAGTAACTGGGGTTTGGGTCAGCCCCAGCATTTT.

This sequence joins TRBV4-1 and TRBJ2-2; D might be TRBD1 (6 bases). Germline CDR1 MGHRA, CDR2 YSYEKL. The length of the CDR3 is 15 residues. The V and J ends lost 5 bases and 2 bases respectively, with 12 bases between them. The CDR3 here is CASSGRDINTGELFF. CDR3 DNA: TGCGCCAGCAGCGGAAGGGACATAAACACCGGGGAGCTGTTTTTT.

This sequence joins TRBV6-5 and TRBJ2-5; 7 bases match TRBD2. Trimming removed 2 bases from V and 6 bases from J; junction bases left unmatched: 3. The CDR3 runs to 13 residues. Germline CDR1 MNHEY, CDR2 SVGAGI. The CDR3 region has the DNA TGTGCCAGCAGTTACGGGAGGGACCAGACCCAGTACTTC. This sequence encodes CASSYGRDQTQYF.

This sequence joins TRBV9 and TRBJ2-1; no definite D call. CDR1 and CDR2 from the germline V gene are SGDLS and YYNGEE. V gave up 0 bases and J gave up 6 bases, with 10 bases separating them. CDR3 size: 14 residues. CDR3 protein: CASSVGRTSNEQFF. As DNA, the CDR3 is TGTGCCAGCAGCGTAGGACGAACTTCCAATGAGCAGTTCTTC.

This clone was counted a single time. The chain combines TRBV19 with TRBJ2-1; weak D call: TRBD1 (6 bases). Trimming removed 3 bases from V and 7 bases from J, with 19 bases in between. CDR1 LNHDA and CDR2 SQIVND come from the germline V gene (reference sequence). This CDR3 spans 16 amino acids. In DNA, the CDR3 is TGTGCCAGTAGTATCGACCTCGAGACAGGTCAGAATGAGCAGTTCTTC. Protein: CASSIDLETGQNEQFF.

Turning to this clone: The junction departs from the called germline gene at one end, perhaps through a read error. V is TRBV7-7 and J is TRBJ1-3; maybe TRBD1 (6 bases). CDR1 is SSHAT, CDR2 FNYEAQ, per germline (reference sequence). The CDR3 loop spans 15 amino acids. In DNA form, the CDR3 reads TGTGCTAGCAGCTTTCAGGGGAGCTCTGGAAACACCATATATTTT. Its translation: CASSFQGSSGNTIYF.

The chain employs TRBV28 and TRBJ1-1; weak D call: TRBD1 (6 bases). The CDR3 contains 15 residues. Trimming pared 2 bases from V and 1 base from J, leaving 11 bases between. CDR1 and CDR2 from the germline V gene are MDHEN and SYDVKM. CDR3 sequence (DNA): TGTGCCAGCAGTTTAAGGGCAGGGGAGAACACTGAAGCTTTCTTT. It encodes CASSLRAGENTEAFF.

The chain joins TRBV13 to TRBJ2-3; 7 nucleotides match TRBD1. CDR3 length: 15 residues. Germline CDR1 is PRHDT and CDR2 is FYEKMQ (reference sequence). Trimming at V came to 5 bases and at J to 2 bases, leaving 7 bases not matched to a gene. CDR3 in amino acids: CASSLQGVPTDTQYF. The CDR3 nucleotides are TGTGCCAGCAGCCTTCAGGGGGTTCCCACAGATACGCAGTATTTT.

CDR3 region: CASSPGGQGNYEQYF. The DNA of the CDR3 is TGTGCCAGCAGCCCCGGCGGACAGGGGAACTACGAGCAGTACTTC. This chain joins TRBV9 and TRBJ2-7, with 9 bases aligning to TRBD1. J gave up 3 bases and V 4 bases, and 8 bases lay outside the gene matches. Germline CDR1 SGDLS, CDR2 YYNGEE. The CDR3 sequence is 15 residues long.

This chain uses TRBV4-1 with TRBJ2-3; perhaps TRBD1 as D (5 bases). V lost 4 bases, J lost 0 bases, and 11 bases lay in between. Germline V gene sequence: CDR1 MGHRA, CDR2 YSYEKL. There are 15 residues in the CDR3. CDR3 sequence reads: CASSPLGASTDTQYF. CDR3 DNA sequence: TGCGCCAGCAGCCCTTTAGGGGCGAGCACAGATACGCAGTATTTT.

This CDR3 reads CASSLVPGGISYEQYF. CDR3 in DNA: TGTGCCAGCAGCTTAGTTCCGGGGGGTATTTCCTACGAGCAGTACTTC. V gene TRBV7-2 combines with J gene TRBJ2-7; TRBD2 matches 7 bases. Per germline, CDR1 SGHTA and CDR2 FQGNSA. This CDR3 region has 16 residues. V lost 1 base to trimming and J lost 1 base; unmatched junction nucleotides: 7. Combining the CDR3 with reference TRBV7-2 and TRBJ2-7 gives the whole variable domain GAGVSQSPSNKVTEKGKDVELRCDPISGHTALYWYRQSLGQGLEFLIYFQGNSAPDKSGLPSDRFSAERTGGSVSTLTIQRTQQEDSAVYLCASSLVPGGISYEQYFGPGTRLTVT.

V gene TRBV7-9 combines with J gene TRBJ2-7; no firm D call. The germline V and J ends were trimmed by 0 bases and 2 bases, with 8 bases remaining between them. There are 14 residues in the CDR3. CDR1 is SEHNR and CDR2 is FQNEAQ in the germline V gene (reference sequence). CDR3 sequence: CASSLAFRTYEQYF. CDR3 sequence (DNA): TGTGCCAGCAGCTTAGCTTTTCGTACCTACGAGCAGTACTTC.

This chain uses TRBV5-1 with TRBJ2-1; D not resolved. The CDR3 covers 13 residues. Trimming removed 4 bases at V and 9 bases at J, with 14 bases between. Germline V gene lookup returns CDR1 SGHRS and CDR2 YFSETQ. The CDR3 sequence is CASSLNSWSEQFF. In DNA, the CDR3 is TGCGCCAGCAGCCTCAATAGTTGGAGTGAGCAGTTCTTC. Full variable domain (outside the CDR3, taken from reference TRBV5-1 and TRBJ2-1): KAGVTQTPRYLIKTRGQQVTLSCSPISGHRSVSWYQQTPGQGLQFLFEYFSETQRNKGNFPGRFSGRQFSNSRSEMNVSTLELGDSALYLCASSLNSWSEQFFGPGTRLTVL.

The chain links TRBV9 to TRBJ2-7; 7 bases align to TRBD2. The J segment lost 7 bases and the V segment lost 0 bases, leaving 13 bases of the junction unmatched. This CDR3 has 16 residues. Germline lookup yields CDR1 SGDLS and CDR2 YYNGEE. The CDR3 DNA is TGTGCCAGCAGCGTAGGCGGGGTGGCGGGAGCGCGGGAGCAGTACTTC. Its protein product is CASSVGGVAGAREQYF.

The chain has TRBV7-9 and TRBJ2-5, with 7 bases identical to TRBD1. The CDR3 covers 14 residues. The V gene's germline CDR1 is SEHNR and CDR2 FQNEAQ (reference sequence). V was clipped by 5 bases and J by 5 bases; unmatched bases: 8. CDR3 residues: CASSHPTGVETQYF. As DNA, the CDR3 is TGTGCCAGCAGCCATCCTACAGGGGTGGAGACCCAGTACTTC. Full variable domain (missing parts from reference TRBV7-9 and TRBJ2-5): DTGVSQNPRHKITKRGQNVTFRCDPISEHNRLYWYRQTLGQGPEFLTYFQNEAQLEKSRLLSDRFSAERPKGSFSTLEIQRTEQGDSAMYLCASSHPTGVETQYFGPGTRLLVL.